This TCR beta chain came from a study of T cell responses to AZD1222 COVID-19 vaccine. Study outcomes and limitations: Across spike, vaccine-associated CD4 TCRs were found, dominant at 160-218 and 743-854.

This clone came up once. The antigen is unknown. The protocol was immunoSEQ multiplex PCR, while the TCRdb copy is restricted to in-frame clones and leaves out a portion. The table shows 100,000 to 120,000 clones, with approximately 90% occurring only once. The CDR3 has 16 residues. The junction had 10 bases not matched to a gene; V was cut back by 4 bases and J by 4 bases. The V gene's germline CDR1 is GTSNPN and CDR2 SVGIG (reference sequence). This chain links TRBV30 with TRBJ1-5, with 10 bases fitting TRBD1. The TCR was taken from an adult in good health. The sequenced sample was peripheral blood, obtained on day 0 of AZD1222 vaccination. The CDR3 region is CAWTQRGQGRNQPQHF. CDR3 DNA sequence: TGTGCCTGGACCCAGAGGGGACAGGGGAGAAATCAGCCCCAGCATTTT. Full variable domain (outside the CDR3, taken from reference TRBV30 and TRBJ1-5): SQTIHQWPATLVQPVGSPLSLECTVEGTSNPNLYWYRQAAGRGLQLLFYSVGIGQISSEVPQNLSASRPQDRQFILSSKKLLLSDSGFYLCAWTQRGQGRNQPQHFGDGTRLSIL.